These 28 T cell receptor beta chains were all obtained from the same sample, sequenced in a study of blood T cell repertoires in COVID-19. Profiled with immunoSEQ multiplex PCR; TCRdb holds only in-frame clones, not every one. The repertoire holds some 240,000 clones, 65% to 85% seen once, with less than 2% in the top ten. Material: peripheral blood. All receptors derive from a woman in her forties who had recovered from COVID-19.

The chain has TRBV10-2 and TRBJ2-5, with 9 nucleotides matching TRBD2. This CDR3 is 15 amino acids long. CDR1 and CDR2 from the germline V gene are WSHSY and SAAADI. V dropped 11 bases and J dropped 7; count of bases not matched to a gene: 17. Here the CDR3 reads CASSERGAPGVTQYF. CDR3 nucleotide sequence: TGCGCCTCCTCGGAGCGGGGGGCCCCCGGGGTGACCCAGTACTTC.

V is TRBV24-1 and J is TRBJ2-3; no reliable D call. V lost 5 bases to trimming and J lost 6 bases, with 5 bases between them. The CDR3 has 11 amino acids. From germline, CDR1 is KGHDR and CDR2 SFDVKD. CDR3 protein: CATSVRDTQYF. CDR3 DNA sequence: TGTGCCACCAGTGTCCGGGATACGCAGTATTTT.

The genes are TRBV21-1 and TRBJ2-6; TRBD1, the D gene given by the table, was not confirmed from the DNA. TRBV21-1 constitutes a pseudogene. The CDR3 spans 17 residues. For the CDR3, the DNA is TGTGCCAGCAGCAAAGCATGCGGGACAGAATCTACCAACGTCCTGACTTTC. Translated: CASSKACGTESTNVLTF.

With respect to this clone: This specimen includes other DNA sequences encoding the same CDR3. CDR3 amino acids: CAWSRQGNQPQHF. The CDR3 coding sequence is TGTGCCTGGAGCCGACAGGGAAACCAGCCCCAGCATTTT. The chain carries TRBV30 and TRBJ1-5, with 7 bases lining up with TRBD1. Trimming cost V 3 bases and J 7 bases; bases outside gene matches: 6. From germline, CDR1 is GTSNPN and CDR2 SVGIG (reference sequence). CDR3 size: 13 residues.

There are a few counts of this clone. The rearrangement joins TRBV28 to TRBJ2-1; 8 bases are a match to TRBD1. CDR1 and CDR2 (germline): MDHEN, SYDVKM. Trimming removed 6 bases from V and 2 bases from J; junction bases left unmatched: 6. The CDR3 length is 15 residues. The chain's CDR3 is CASSSGGSTYNEQFF. CDR3 nucleotide sequence: TGTGCCAGCAGCTCAGGGGGCTCCACCTACAATGAGCAGTTCTTC.

This clone was seen repeatedly, ten times or more. The V and J genes are TRBV7-8 and TRBJ1-5; D possibly corresponds to TRBD1 (6 bases). The CDR3 sequence is 14 residues long. V lost 5 bases and J 7 bases, leaving 15 bases between the germline ends. Germline values: CDR1 SGHVS, CDR2 FQNEAQ. CDR3 amino acids: CASSTDQGWQPQHF. The CDR3 DNA reads TGTGCCAGCAGCACGGATCAGGGGTGGCAGCCCCAGCATTTT. Using reference TRBV7-8 and TRBJ1-5 for the parts outside the CDR3, the full variable domain is GAGVSQSPRYKVAKRGQDVALRCDPISGHVSLFWYQQALGQGPEFLTYFQNEAQLDKSGLPSDRFFAERPEGSVSTLKIQRTQQEDSAVYLCASSTDQGWQPQHFGDGTRLSIL.

The rearrangement uses TRBV19 and TRBJ1-5; TRBD1 matches 8 bases. Germline loops: CDR1 LNHDA, CDR2 SQIVND (reference sequence). V gave up 8 bases and J gave up 4 bases; unmatched junction bases: 4. This CDR3 has 13 amino acids. CDR3 bases: TGTGCCAGTGGACAGGGTATTAATCAGCCCCAGCATTTT. It translates to CASGQGINQPQHF.

This sequence joins TRBV15 and TRBJ1-5; D unclear. Per the germline V gene, CDR1 is LNHNV and CDR2 is YYDKDF (reference sequence). Between the trimmed V and J ends, which lost 1 base and 0 bases, there was a span of 13 bases. There are 17 residues in the CDR3. The CDR3 protein is CATSRGALLVSNQPQHF. The DNA for the CDR3 is TGTGCCACCAGCAGAGGGGCTTTACTGGTTAGCAATCAGCCCCAGCATTTT.

V is TRBV6-5 and J is TRBJ2-6, with D possibly TRBD2 on 6 matching bases. The CDR3 covers 15 residues. The germline CDR1 and CDR2 sequences are MNHEY and SVGAGI. V was pared by 11 bases and J by 0 bases, with 14 bases between. The CDR3 loop is CAAGRGVSGANVLTF. As DNA, the CDR3 is TGTGCCGCGGGACGGGGAGTCTCTGGGGCCAACGTCCTGACTTTC.

This rearrangement joins TRBV27 to TRBJ2-7, with D possibly matching TRBD1 (5 bases). Germline V gives CDR1 MNHEY, CDR2 SMNVEV (reference sequence). Trimming removed 3 bases at V and 2 bases at J, with 8 bases between. The CDR3 consists of 13 residues. CDR3 protein: CASSLGQTYEQYF. CDR3 DNA: TGTGCCAGCAGTTTGGGGCAGACCTACGAGCAGTACTTC.

This chain connects TRBV18 to TRBJ2-7, with D tentatively TRBD1 (6 bases). The CDR3 is 14 amino acids. Trimming cost V 2 bases and J 0 bases, with 8 bases left between them. Germline CDR1 reads KGHSH; CDR2 reads LQKENI. The CDR3, as DNA: TGTGCCAGCTCACCAAGGGACATCTCCTACGAGCAGTACTTC. Residues: CASSPRDISYEQYF.

This sequence joins TRBV4-1 and TRBJ1-5, with D unresolved. The germline gives CDR1 MGHRA, CDR2 YSYEKL. There are 17 residues in the CDR3. Between the trimmed V and J ends, which lost 4 bases and 5 bases, there was a span of 21 bases. The CDR3 here is CASSPPPRAGWDQPQHF. CDR3 DNA sequence: TGCGCCAGCAGCCCCCCCCCGCGGGCAGGTTGGGATCAGCCCCAGCATTTT.

This rearrangement joins TRBV6-5 to TRBJ2-3, with TRBD1 matching 10 bases. The CDR3 extends over 14 amino acids. With 6 bases clipped from V and 4 bases from J, the junction kept 4 bases outside the gene matches. Germline loops: CDR1 MNHEY, CDR2 SVGAGI. CDR3 DNA: TGTGCCAGCAGGACAGGGGGCCGGGCAGATACGCAGTATTTT. It codes for CASRTGGRADTQYF.

V gene TRBV18 combines with J gene TRBJ2-7; 12 bases agree with TRBD1. Germline-derived CDR1 and CDR2 are KGHSH and LQKENI. Trimming removed 3 bases from V and 5 bases from J; junction bases left unmatched: 11. There are 17 residues in the CDR3. This chain's CDR3 is CASSPRAGTGGINEQYF. The DNA for the CDR3 is TGTGCCAGCTCACCCAGGGCCGGGACAGGGGGCATAAACGAGCAGTACTTC.

In nucleotides, the CDR3 is TGTGCCAGCACCCCCTTCCCTTTCAACACTGAAGCTTTCTTT. Its protein is CASTPFPFNTEAFF. This chain uses TRBV27 with TRBJ1-1; no reliable D call. CDR1 is MNHEY and CDR2 is SMNVEV in the germline V gene (reference sequence). Trimming left V 7 bases short and J 2 bases short, with 14 bases between. The length of the CDR3 is 14 residues.

This sequence joins TRBV15 and TRBJ2-1; TRBD2 agrees at 13 bases. Losses at the gene ends were 4 bases for V and 4 bases for J; bases not matched to a gene: 4. This CDR3 spans 16 amino acids. The germline V gene has CDR1 LNHNV and CDR2 YYDKDF (reference sequence). This CDR3 is CATSTTSGGAYNEQFF. CDR3 coding DNA: TGTGCCACCAGCACAACTAGCGGGGGGGCGTACAATGAGCAGTTCTTC.

This chain joins TRBV11-2 and TRBJ1-2; D is undetermined. V was trimmed by 5 bases and J by 4 bases, leaving 26 bases between them. CDR3 size: 18 residues. Germline loops: CDR1 SGHAT, CDR2 FQNNGV. CDR3 residues: CASSPLGQTPGIGYGYTF. CDR3 DNA: TGTGCCAGCAGCCCACTCGGCCAAACCCCGGGGATAGGCTATGGCTACACCTTC. Variable domain in full (rest from reference TRBV11-2 and TRBJ1-2): EAGVAQSPRYKIIEKRQSVAFWCNPISGHATLYWYQQILGQGPKLLIQFQNNGVVDDSQLPKDRFSAERLKGVDSTLKIQPAKLEDSAVYLCASSPLGQTPGIGYGYTFGSGTRLTVV.

V is TRBV5-1 and J is TRBJ1-1; 8 bases map to TRBD1. The germline gives CDR1 SGHRS, CDR2 YFSETQ. The CDR3 contains 15 residues. The junction had 6 bases not matched to a gene; V was cut back by 3 bases and J by 2 bases. Here the CDR3 reads CASSSTGVTNTEAFF. The CDR3 DNA reads TGCGCCAGCAGCTCGACAGGGGTCACTAACACTGAAGCTTTCTTT.

The chain joins TRBV7-9 to TRBJ1-5, with TRBD1 identical over 9 bases. Germline V gene sequence: CDR1 SEHNR, CDR2 FQNEAQ (reference sequence). CDR3 length equals 15 residues. The trim removed 6 bases at V and 4 bases at J, leaving 7 bases unmatched. The CDR3 here is CASRSGQGDNQPQHF. CDR3 coding DNA: TGTGCCAGCAGGTCGGGACAGGGCGATAATCAGCCCCAGCATTTT.

The rearrangement uses TRBV7-9 and TRBJ1-2; the D gene is possibly TRBD1 (6 bases). Trimming left V 11 bases short and J 6 bases short, with 19 bases between. This CDR3 contains 13 residues. Per the germline V gene, CDR1 is SEHNR and CDR2 is FQNEAQ (reference sequence). The CDR3 protein is CAWDQRGGHGYTF. As DNA, the CDR3 is TGTGCCTGGGACCAAAGGGGGGGTCATGGCTACACCTTC.

This rearrangement joins TRBV28 to TRBJ1-5, with 7 bases identical to TRBD1. The CDR3 runs 14 residues. V lost 6 bases, J lost 7 bases, and 9 bases stayed unmatched. In germline, CDR1 is MDHEN, CDR2 SYDVKM. Here the CDR3 reads CASSNRGHSQPQHF. The DNA for the CDR3 is TGTGCCAGCAGCAACAGGGGCCACAGCCAGCCCCAGCATTTT.

V is TRBV5-1 and J is TRBJ2-1, with D unresolved. Deletions cut 0 bases from V and 10 bases from J, with 14 bases between. The length of the CDR3 is 14 residues. Germline lookup yields CDR1 SGHRS and CDR2 YFSETQ. The CDR3 region is CASSLATALGEQFF. The CDR3 nucleotides read TGCGCCAGCAGCTTGGCAACAGCCCTTGGGGAGCAGTTCTTC.

There are many counts of this clone. This chain uses TRBV4-1 with TRBJ1-3, with D possibly being TRBD1 (5 bases). V lost 0 bases and J lost 0, with 12 bases in between. The length of the CDR3 is 17 residues. CDR1 is MGHRA, CDR2 YSYEKL, per germline. In DNA form, the CDR3 reads TGCGCCAGCAGCCAAGACCCGGGGGGATTCTCTGGAAACACCATATATTTT. Translation gives CASSQDPGGFSGNTIYF.

This chain uses TRBV19 with TRBJ2-2; TRBD1 matches at 8 bases. Germline CDR1 reads LNHDA; CDR2 reads SQIVND (reference sequence). The CDR3 has 15 amino acids. V lost 2 bases, J lost 4 bases, and 3 bases stayed unmatched. CDR3 amino acids: CASSITGGATGELFF. The CDR3 region has the DNA TGTGCCAGTAGTATAACAGGGGGAGCCACCGGGGAGCTGTTTTTT.

This clone turned up a few times. V and J are TRBV7-2 and TRBJ1-5, with a tentative D call TRBD1 (5 bases). V was shortened by 5 bases and J by 2 bases, with 10 bases between the two germline ends. This CDR3 comprises 14 residues. CDR1 is SGHTA, CDR2 FQGNSA, per germline. CDR3 amino acids: CASSLTVGNQPQHF. The CDR3 DNA sequence: TGTGCCAGCAGCCTGACAGTCGGCAATCAGCCCCAGCATTTT.

The rearrangement links TRBV5-1 to TRBJ1-1; possibly TRBD1 for D (5 bases). The CDR3 sequence is 15 residues long. V gave up 0 bases and J gave up 4 bases, with 13 bases separating them. Germline loops: CDR1 SGHRS, CDR2 YFSETQ. The CDR3 DNA follows: TGCGCCAGCAGCTTGGTGGGGGGAGCTTGCACTGAAGCTTTCTTT. Amino acid sequence: CASSLVGGACTEAFF.

As regards this clone: Other nucleotide sequences in the sample specify the same CDR3. The V call is TRBV24-1, the J call TRBJ2-3; 7 nucleotides match TRBD1. The J segment lost 1 base and the V segment lost 5 bases, leaving 2 bases of the junction unmatched. CDR3 length: 14 amino acids. The germline V gene encodes CDR1 KGHDR and CDR2 SFDVKD. The CDR3 here is CATSGQGRTDTQYF. The DNA of the CDR3 is TGTGCCACCAGTGGACAGGGTCGCACAGATACGCAGTATTTT.

The chain joins TRBV3-1 (or the pseudogene TRBV3-2) to TRBJ2-1; D is perhaps TRBD1 (5 bases). The germline CDR1 and CDR2 sequences are LGHDT and YNNKEL (reference sequence). V was clipped by 0 bases and J by 8 bases, with 11 bases between them. This CDR3 contains 14 residues. CDR3 amino acids: CASSQEGAGHEQFF. As DNA, the CDR3 is TGTGCCAGCAGCCAAGAAGGGGCCGGACATGAGCAGTTCTTC.